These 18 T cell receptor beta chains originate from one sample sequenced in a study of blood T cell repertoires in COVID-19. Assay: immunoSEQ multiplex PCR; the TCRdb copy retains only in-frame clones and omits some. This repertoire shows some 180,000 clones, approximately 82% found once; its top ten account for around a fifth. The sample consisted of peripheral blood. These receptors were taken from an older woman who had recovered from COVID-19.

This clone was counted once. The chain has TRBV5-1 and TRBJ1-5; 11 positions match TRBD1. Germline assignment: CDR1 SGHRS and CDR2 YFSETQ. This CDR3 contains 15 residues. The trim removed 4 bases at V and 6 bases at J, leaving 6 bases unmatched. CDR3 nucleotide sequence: TGCGCCAGCAGCCCGGGACAGGGGGAGGGTCAGCCCCAGCATTTT. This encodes CASSPGQGEGQPQHF.

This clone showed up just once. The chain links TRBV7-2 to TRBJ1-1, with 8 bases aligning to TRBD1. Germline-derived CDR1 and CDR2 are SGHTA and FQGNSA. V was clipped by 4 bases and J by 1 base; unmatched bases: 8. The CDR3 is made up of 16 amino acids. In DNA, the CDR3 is TGTGCCAGCAGCTCCCTCCGGACAGGGAGGAACACTGAAGCTTTCTTT. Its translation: CASSSLRTGRNTEAFF. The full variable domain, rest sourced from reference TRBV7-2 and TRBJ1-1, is GAGVSQSPSNKVTEKGKDVELRCDPISGHTALYWYRQSLGQGLEFLIYFQGNSAPDKSGLPSDRFSAERTGGSVSTLTIQRTQQEDSAVYLCASSSLRTGRNTEAFFGQGTRLTVV.

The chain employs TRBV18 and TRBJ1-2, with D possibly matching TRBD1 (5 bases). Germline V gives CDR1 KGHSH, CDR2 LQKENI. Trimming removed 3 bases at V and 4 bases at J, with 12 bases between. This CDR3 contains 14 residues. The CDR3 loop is CASSPQGEPYGYTF. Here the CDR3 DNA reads TGTGCCAGCTCACCGCAGGGCGAGCCCTATGGCTACACCTTC.

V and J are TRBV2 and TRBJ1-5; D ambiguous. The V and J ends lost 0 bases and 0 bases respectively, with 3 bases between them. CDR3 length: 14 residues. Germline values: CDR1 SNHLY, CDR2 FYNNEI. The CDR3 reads CASSEALSNQPQHF. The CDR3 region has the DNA TGTGCCAGCAGTGAAGCCCTTAGCAATCAGCCCCAGCATTTT.

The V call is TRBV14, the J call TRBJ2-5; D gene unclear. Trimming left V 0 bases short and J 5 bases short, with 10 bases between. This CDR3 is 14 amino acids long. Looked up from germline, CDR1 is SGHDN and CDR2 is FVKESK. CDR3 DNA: TGTGCCAGCAGCCAAGATTTGCTGCGGGAGACCCAGTACTTC. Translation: CASSQDLLRETQYF.

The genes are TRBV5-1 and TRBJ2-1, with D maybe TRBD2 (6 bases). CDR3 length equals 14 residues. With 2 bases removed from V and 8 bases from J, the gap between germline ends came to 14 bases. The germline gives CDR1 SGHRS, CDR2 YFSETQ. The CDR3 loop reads CASSFGLARDEQFF. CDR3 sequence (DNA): TGCGCCAGCAGCTTCGGGCTAGCGAGGGATGAGCAGTTCTTC.

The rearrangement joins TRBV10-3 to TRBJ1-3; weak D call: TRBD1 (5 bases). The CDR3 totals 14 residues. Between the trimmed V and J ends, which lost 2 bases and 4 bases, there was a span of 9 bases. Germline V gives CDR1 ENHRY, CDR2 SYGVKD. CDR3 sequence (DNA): TGTGCCATCAGTGAGGGGGCGGGAGGAAACACCATATATTTT. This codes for CAISEGAGGNTIYF.

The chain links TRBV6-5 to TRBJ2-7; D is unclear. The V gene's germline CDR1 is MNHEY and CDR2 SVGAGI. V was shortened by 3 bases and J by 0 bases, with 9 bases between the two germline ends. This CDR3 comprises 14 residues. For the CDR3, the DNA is TGTGCCAGCAGTTATCCCCGGAGCTCCTACGAGCAGTACTTC. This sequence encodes CASSYPRSSYEQYF.

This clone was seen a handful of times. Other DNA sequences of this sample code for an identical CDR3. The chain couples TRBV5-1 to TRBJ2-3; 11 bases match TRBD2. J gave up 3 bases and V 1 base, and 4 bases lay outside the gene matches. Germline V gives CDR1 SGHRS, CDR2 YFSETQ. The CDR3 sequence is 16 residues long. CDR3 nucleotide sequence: TGCGCCAGCAGCTTGCCCTTAGCGGGGGGGACAGATACGCAGTATTTT. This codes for CASSLPLAGGTDTQYF.

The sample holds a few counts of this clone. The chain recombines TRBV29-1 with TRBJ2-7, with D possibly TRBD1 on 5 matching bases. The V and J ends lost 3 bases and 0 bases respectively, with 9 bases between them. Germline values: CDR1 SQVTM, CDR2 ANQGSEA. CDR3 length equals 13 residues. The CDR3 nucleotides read TGCAGCGTTGAGGGGCAGGCCTCCTACGAGCAGTACTTC. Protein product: CSVEGQASYEQYF.

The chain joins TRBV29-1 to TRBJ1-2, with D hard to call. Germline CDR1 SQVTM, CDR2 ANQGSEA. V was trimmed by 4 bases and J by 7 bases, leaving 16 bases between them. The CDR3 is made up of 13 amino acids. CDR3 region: CSVVGSGAAGYTF. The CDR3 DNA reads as TGCAGCGTTGTCGGATCCGGAGCTGCTGGCTACACCTTC.

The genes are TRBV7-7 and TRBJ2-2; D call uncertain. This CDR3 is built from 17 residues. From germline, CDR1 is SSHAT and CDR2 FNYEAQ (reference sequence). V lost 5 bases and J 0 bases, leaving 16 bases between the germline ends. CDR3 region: CASSPSFASSNTGELFF. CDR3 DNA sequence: TGTGCCAGCAGCCCTTCTTTCGCGAGTTCGAACACCGGGGAGCTGTTTTTT. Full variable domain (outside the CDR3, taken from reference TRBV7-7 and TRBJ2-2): GAGVSQSPRYKVTKRGQDVTLRCDPISSHATLYWYQQALGQGPEFLTYFNYEAQPDKSGLPSDRFSAERPEGSISTLTIQRTEQRDSAMYRCASSPSFASSNTGELFFGEGSRLTVL.

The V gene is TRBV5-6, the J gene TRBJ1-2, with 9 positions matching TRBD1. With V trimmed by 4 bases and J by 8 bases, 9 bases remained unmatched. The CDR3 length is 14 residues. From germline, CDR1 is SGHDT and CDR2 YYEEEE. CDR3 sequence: CASSVRTGDEGYTF. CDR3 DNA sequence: TGTGCCAGCAGCGTCCGGACAGGGGACGAGGGCTACACCTTC.

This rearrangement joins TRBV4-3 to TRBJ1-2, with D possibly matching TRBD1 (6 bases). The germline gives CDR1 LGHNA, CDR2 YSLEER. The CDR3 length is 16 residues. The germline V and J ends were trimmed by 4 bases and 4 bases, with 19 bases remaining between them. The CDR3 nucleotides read TGCGCCAGCAGCCCCCCCCGGACAGACTCTAGCTATGGCTACACCTTC. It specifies CASSPPRTDSSYGYTF.

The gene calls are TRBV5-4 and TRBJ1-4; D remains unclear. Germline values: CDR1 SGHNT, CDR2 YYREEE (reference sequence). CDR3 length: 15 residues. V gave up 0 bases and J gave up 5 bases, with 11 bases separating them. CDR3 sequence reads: CASSLGEGSNEKLFF. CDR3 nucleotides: TGTGCCAGCAGCTTGGGGGAGGGTTCCAATGAAAAACTGTTTTTT.

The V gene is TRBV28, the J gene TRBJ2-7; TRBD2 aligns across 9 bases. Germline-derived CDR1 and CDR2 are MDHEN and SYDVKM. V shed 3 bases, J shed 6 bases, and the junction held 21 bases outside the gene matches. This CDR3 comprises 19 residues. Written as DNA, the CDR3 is TGTGCCAGCAGTTTTTTTGGGCGTTGGGGGGCCGGGACTAGCAGCGAGCAGTACTTC. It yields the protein CASSFFGRWGAGTSSEQYF.

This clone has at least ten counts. The CDR3 DNA reads as TGTGCCAGCAGCTTAGGGGGACAGGGGCACACTGAAGCTTTCTTT. Encoded protein: CASSLGGQGHTEAFF. The chain has TRBV11-3 and TRBJ1-1; 10 bases align to TRBD1. The germline gives CDR1 SGHNT, CDR2 YENEEA. This CDR3 has 15 amino acids. Trimming took 1 base from V and 3 from J; bases not matched to a gene: 2.

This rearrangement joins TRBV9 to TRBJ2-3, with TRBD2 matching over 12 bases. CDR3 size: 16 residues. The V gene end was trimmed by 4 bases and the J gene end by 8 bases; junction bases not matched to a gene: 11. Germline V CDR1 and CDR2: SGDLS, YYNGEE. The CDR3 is CASSPPLAGGAGTQYF. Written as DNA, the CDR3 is TGTGCCAGCAGCCCCCCCCTAGCGGGAGGGGCGGGTACGCAGTATTTT.